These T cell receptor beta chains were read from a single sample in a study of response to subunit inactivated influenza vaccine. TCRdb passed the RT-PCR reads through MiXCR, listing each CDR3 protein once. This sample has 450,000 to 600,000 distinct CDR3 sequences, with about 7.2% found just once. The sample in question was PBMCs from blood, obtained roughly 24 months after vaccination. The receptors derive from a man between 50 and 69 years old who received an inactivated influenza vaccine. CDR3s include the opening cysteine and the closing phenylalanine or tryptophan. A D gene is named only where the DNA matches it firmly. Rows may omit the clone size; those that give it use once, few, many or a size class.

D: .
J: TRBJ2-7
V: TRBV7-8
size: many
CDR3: CASTLTGPQYF
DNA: TGTGCCAGCACCCTAACAGGGCCGCAGTACTTC

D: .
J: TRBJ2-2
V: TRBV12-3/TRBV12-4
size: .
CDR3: CASSFVFTGELFF
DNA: TGTGCCAGCAGTTTTGTGTTTACCGGGGAGCTGTTTTTT

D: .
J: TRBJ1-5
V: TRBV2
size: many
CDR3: CASRQGWSNQPQHF
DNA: TGTGCCAGCAGGCAGGGATGGAGCAATCAGCCCCAGCATTTT

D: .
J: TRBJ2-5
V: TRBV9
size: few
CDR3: CASSVGVYGETQYF
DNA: TGTGCCAGCAGCGTAGGGGTATATGGGGAGACCCAGTACTTC

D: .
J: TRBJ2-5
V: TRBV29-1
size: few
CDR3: CSVVGSVETQYF
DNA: TGCAGCGTTGTAGGGTCAGTGGAGACCCAGTACTTC

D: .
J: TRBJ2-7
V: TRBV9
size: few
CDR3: CASSLGPDSYEQYF
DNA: TGTGCCAGCAGCCTGGGACCCGACTCCTACGAGCAGTACTTC

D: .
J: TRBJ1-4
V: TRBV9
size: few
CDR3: CASSVDGTTNEKLFF
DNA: TGTGCCAGCAGCGTAGACGGAACAACTAATGAAAAACTGTTTTTT

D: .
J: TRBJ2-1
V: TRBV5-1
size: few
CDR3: CASSGVRDRVPSGSYNEQFF
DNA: TGCGCCAGCAGCGGGGTTCGCGACCGAGTCCCGTCAGGCTCCTACAATGAGCAGTTCTTC

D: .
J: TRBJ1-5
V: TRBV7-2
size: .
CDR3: CASSRSHSNQPQHF
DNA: TGTGCCAGCAGCCGTTCACATAGCAATCAGCCCCAGCATTTT

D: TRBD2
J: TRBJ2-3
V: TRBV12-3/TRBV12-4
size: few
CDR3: CASSSRLAGGPSTDAQYF
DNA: TGTGCCAGCAGTTCCAGACTAGCGGGAGGGCCGAGCACAGATGCGCAGTATTTT

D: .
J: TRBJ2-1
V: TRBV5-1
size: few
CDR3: CASSLAPAGTSGEQFF
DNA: TGCGCCAGCAGCTTGGCGCCAGCCGGGACTTCAGGTGAGCAGTTCTTC

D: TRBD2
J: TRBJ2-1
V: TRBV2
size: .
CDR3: CASRAPLRTSGTYNEQFF
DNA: TGTGCCAGCAGGGCACCTCTCCGGACTAGCGGGACCTACAACGAGCAGTTCTTC

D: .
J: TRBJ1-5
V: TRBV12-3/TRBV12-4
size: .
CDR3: CASSFKQDNQPQHF
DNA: TGTGCCAGCAGTTTCAAGCAGGACAATCAGCCCCAGCATTTT

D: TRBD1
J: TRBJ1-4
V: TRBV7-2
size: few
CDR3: CASSVDRDQVVKLFF
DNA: TGTGCCAGCAGCGTAGACAGGGACCAGGTTGTGAAACTGTTTTTT

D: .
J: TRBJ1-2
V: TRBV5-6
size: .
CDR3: CASSPPRENTFYGYTF
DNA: TGTGCCAGCAGCCCACCCCGGGAGAATACCTTCTATGGCTACACCTTC

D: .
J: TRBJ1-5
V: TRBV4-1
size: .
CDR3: CASSAPGTLNQPQHF
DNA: TGCGCCAGCAGCGCCCCCGGGACATTGAATCAGCCCCAGCATTTT

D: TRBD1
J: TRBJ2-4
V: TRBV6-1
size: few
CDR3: CASSVDRGLAKNIQYF
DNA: TGTGCCAGCAGTGTCGACAGGGGGCTAGCCAAAAACATTCAGTACTTC

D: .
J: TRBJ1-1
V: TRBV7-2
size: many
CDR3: CASSLGAGMNTEAFF
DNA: TGTGCCAGCAGCTTAGGGGCAGGGATGAACACTGAAGCTTTCTTT

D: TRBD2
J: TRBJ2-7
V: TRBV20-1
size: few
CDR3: CSARGGGGASYEQYF
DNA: TGCAGTGCTAGAGGGGGCGGGGGGGCGTCCTACGAGCAGTACTTC

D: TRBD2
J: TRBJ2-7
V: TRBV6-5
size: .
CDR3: CASSSSGRLAEQYF
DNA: TGTGCCAGCAGTTCTAGCGGGAGGTTAGCCGAGCAGTACTTC

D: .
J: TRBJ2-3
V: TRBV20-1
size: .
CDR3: CSATEDSTSTDTQYF
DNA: TGCAGTGCCACGGAGGACAGCACTAGCACAGATACGCAGTATTTT

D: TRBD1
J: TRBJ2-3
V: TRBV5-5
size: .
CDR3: CASSPYRDSADTQYF
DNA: TGTGCCAGCAGCCCTTACAGGGACAGTGCTGATACGCAGTATTTT